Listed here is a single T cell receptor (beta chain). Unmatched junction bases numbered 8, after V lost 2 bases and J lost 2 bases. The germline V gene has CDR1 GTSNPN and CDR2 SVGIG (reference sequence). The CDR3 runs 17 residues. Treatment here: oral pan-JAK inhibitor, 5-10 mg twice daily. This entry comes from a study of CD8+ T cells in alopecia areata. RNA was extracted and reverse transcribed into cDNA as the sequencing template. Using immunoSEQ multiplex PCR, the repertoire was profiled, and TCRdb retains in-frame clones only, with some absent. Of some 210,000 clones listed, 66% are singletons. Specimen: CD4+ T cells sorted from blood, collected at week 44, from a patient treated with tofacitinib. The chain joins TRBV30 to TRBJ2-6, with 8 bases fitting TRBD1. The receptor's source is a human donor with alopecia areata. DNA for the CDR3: TGTGCCTGGAGTCCAAGACAGGGGATTGCTGGGGCCAACGTCCTGACTTTC. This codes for CAWSPRQGIAGANVLTF. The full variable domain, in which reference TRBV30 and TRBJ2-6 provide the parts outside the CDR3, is SQTIHQWPATLVQPVGSPLSLECTVEGTSNPNLYWYRQAAGRGLQLLFYSVGIGQISSEVPQNLSASRPQDRQFILSSKKLLLSDSGFYLCAWSPRQGIAGANVLTFGAGSRLTVL.